This TCR beta chain was identified during a study of blood T cell repertoires in COVID-19. Living in 24 US areas, the participants were between roughly 18 and 90 years of age. Participant-given clinical history determined each cohort assignment. Within 2 weeks of study entry, exposed participants had contacted a PCR-confirmed or clinician-diagnosed COVID-19 case. The CDR3 has 16 residues. Germline assignment: CDR1 SEHNR and CDR2 FQNEAQ (reference sequence). V was cut by 5 bases and J by 1 base, with 15 bases left in between. The authors' processing: Researchers report that nucleated cell counts were estimated from reference gene primer amplification. Generated by immunoSEQ multiplex PCR, the TCRdb table keeps only in-frame clones and is missing some. Clone size and V and J calls were adopted from that table, with D and trimming inferred from the DNA. The table has 270,000 or so clones, about 85% seen once; the top ten hold 6.6%.

The TCR sequence derives from a woman between 50 and 59 years old who had been exposed to COVID-19. The sample comprised PBMCs or T cells enriched from blood (not recorded which). The chain is built from TRBV7-9 and TRBJ1-3, with a possible D match to TRBD1 (5 bases). Here the CDR3 reads CASSLGGNPSGNTIYF. The CDR3 bases are TGTGCCAGCAGCCTTGGGGGGAACCCATCTGGAAACACCATATATTTT.